One T cell receptor beta chain is described in this entry. The data were obtained in a study of blood T cell repertoires in COVID-19. Looking at the study overall: Samples of COVID-19 (acute and convalescent) were obtained from the United States, Italy and Spain. PBMCs, B-cell-depleted T cells, or T cells were the source of the cDNA or gDNA that made up the material.

Some clones are missing from TCRdb's copy, which holds only in-frame ones; the method was immunoSEQ multiplex PCR. The sample holds roughly 260,000 clones, 90% seen once. The CDR3 contains 15 residues. Per germline, CDR1 SGHVS and CDR2 FNYEAQ. Trimming removed 3 bases from V and 1 base from J; junction bases left unmatched: 2. This TCR derives from a woman in her 40s with acute or convalescent COVID-19. Sequenced input: peripheral blood. The genes are TRBV7-6 and TRBJ1-5; 8 positions agree with TRBD1. CDR3 region: CASSLYRGSNQPQHF. The CDR3 DNA follows: TGTGCCAGCAGCTTGTACAGGGGGAGCAATCAGCCCCAGCATTTT.